Below, 15 T cell receptor beta chains from the same sample are listed, as sequenced in a study of blood T cell repertoires in COVID-19. The assay was immunoSEQ multiplex PCR, and TCRdb's table has in-frame clones only and misses some. The sample holds approximately 260,000 clones, about 80% seen once. Specimen: peripheral blood. The receptors here all came from a woman aged 80 or older with acute or convalescent COVID-19.

This clone was detected only once. The chain recombines TRBV5-1 with TRBJ1-3, with D unresolved. Per germline, CDR1 SGHRS and CDR2 YFSETQ. The CDR3 loop spans 16 amino acids. Trimming pared 0 bases from V and 0 bases from J, leaving 10 bases between. The DNA of the CDR3 is TGCGCCAGCAGCTTGGGGAGCACCACCTCTGGAAACACCATATATTTT. Protein product: CASSLGSTTSGNTIYF.

The DNA of the CDR3 is TGTGCCAGCAGTCTGGGGGGGAGTAACAATGAGCAGTTCTTC. Translated: CASSLGGSNNEQFF. The chain employs TRBV9 and TRBJ2-1; TRBD2 aligns across 7 bases. J gave up 5 bases and V 5 bases, and 7 bases lay outside the gene matches. The CDR3 contains 14 residues. CDR1 and CDR2 from the germline V gene are SGDLS and YYNGEE.

Concerning this clone: Other DNA sequences in this sample translate to the same CDR3. This chain uses TRBV3-1 (or the pseudogene TRBV3-2) with TRBJ1-1, with D possibly TRBD1 on 5 matching bases. The ends were cut back, 3 bases at V and 1 base at J, with 9 bases in the middle. The CDR3 totals 14 residues. Germline V gene lookup returns CDR1 LGHDT and CDR2 YNNKEL (reference sequence). Here the CDR3 reads CASSQGQGNTEAFF. In DNA, the CDR3 is TGTGCCAGCAGCCAGGGGCAGGGGAACACTGAAGCTTTCTTT.

V is TRBV3-1 (or the pseudogene TRBV3-2) and J is TRBJ2-7, with 10 bases aligning to TRBD1. V lost 5 bases to trimming and J lost 3 bases; unmatched junction nucleotides: 4. Germline V gives CDR1 LGHDT, CDR2 YNNKEL (reference sequence). The CDR3 covers 14 residues. The DNA for the CDR3 is TGTGCCAGCAGCTCGGGACAGGGGCTCTACGAGCAGTACTTC. Translation: CASSSGQGLYEQYF.

The chain has TRBV7-5 and TRBJ2-1; the DNA was not used to check the table's D call, TRBD2. TRBV7-5 is marked as a pseudogene. This CDR3 has 18 amino acids. The chain's CDR3 is CARSLVFRELSSYNEQFF. For the CDR3, the DNA is TGTGCCAGAAGCTTAGTATTCCGGGAGCTGAGCTCCTACAATGAGCAGTTCTTC.

The CDR3 reads CASSLGQTSSYNSPLHF. CDR3 DNA sequence: TGTGCCAGCAGTCTCGGACAGACGAGCTCCTATAATTCACCCCTCCACTTT. The V gene is TRBV6-2 or TRBV6-3, the J gene TRBJ1-6; weak D call: TRBD1 (6 bases). This CDR3 comprises 17 residues. Germline V gene sequence: CDR1 MNHEY, CDR2 SVGEGT. Trimming took 5 bases from V and 0 from J, leaving 14 bases between them.

This sequence joins TRBV18 and TRBJ1-6; D possibly corresponds to TRBD1 (6 bases). V lost 3 bases to trimming and J lost 7 bases, with 13 bases between them. Germline V gene data show CDR1 as KGHSH and CDR2 as LQKENI. This CDR3 is built from 15 residues. Here the CDR3 DNA reads TGTGCCAGCTCACCGACGACAGGCCCAAATTCACCCCTCCACTTT. Encoded protein: CASSPTTGPNSPLHF.

The chain couples TRBV6-2 or TRBV6-3 to TRBJ1-5, with D possibly being TRBD1 (6 bases). In germline, CDR1 is MNHEY, CDR2 SVGEGT. The ends were cut back, 4 bases at V and 5 bases at J, with 12 bases in the middle. The CDR3 has 14 amino acids. CDR3 residues: CASSFDRTDQPQHF. In DNA form, the CDR3 reads TGTGCCAGCAGTTTTGACAGGACCGATCAGCCCCAGCATTTT.

The chain employs TRBV6-5 and TRBJ1-2; no clear D gene. CDR1 MNHEY and CDR2 SVGAGI come from the germline V gene. The CDR3 totals 14 residues. Trimming shortened V by 4 bases and J by 8 bases, and 17 bases separated the two germline ends. In nucleotides, the CDR3 is TGTGCCAGCAGTTCGGCCGGGATCCTCTACGGCTACACCTTC. Encoded protein: CASSSAGILYGYTF.

The chain is built from TRBV19 and TRBJ1-5; D uncertain. The V gene lost 5 bases and the J gene lost 0 bases, with 5 bases spanning the gap. The CDR3 is 13 residues long. The germline CDR1 and CDR2 sequences are LNHDA and SQIVND (reference sequence). CDR3: CASSEHSNQPQHF. The DNA for the CDR3 is TGTGCCAGTAGTGAGCATAGCAATCAGCCCCAGCATTTT.

This chain links TRBV21-1 with TRBJ1-5. TRBV21-1 is shown as a pseudogene. The CDR3 covers 16 residues. The CDR3 is CASTLREGRGYQPQHF. The CDR3 nucleotides read TGTGCCAGCACCTTAAGGGAGGGCAGGGGTTATCAGCCCCAGCATTTT.

The chain couples TRBV6-5 to TRBJ1-1; D unresolved. Trimming stripped 6 bases from V and 6 bases from J, with 14 bases between. Germline V CDR1 and CDR2: MNHEY, SVGAGI. The CDR3 runs 13 residues. This CDR3 reads CASSQWAHAEAFF. As DNA, the CDR3 is TGTGCCAGCAGCCAATGGGCACACGCTGAAGCTTTCTTT.

This chain links TRBV9 with TRBJ1-3, with 7 nucleotides matching TRBD1. The V gene's germline CDR1 is SGDLS and CDR2 YYNGEE. With V trimmed by 7 bases and J by 0 bases, 1 base remained unmatched. The CDR3 contains 13 residues. CDR3 residues: CASGTASGNTIYF. In nucleotides, the CDR3 is TGTGCCAGCGGGACAGCCTCTGGAAACACCATATATTTT.

The chain joins TRBV12-3 or TRBV12-4 to TRBJ2-7; D is uncertain. V dropped 3 bases and J dropped 3 bases, with 6 bases sitting between them. The CDR3 contains 12 residues. DNA for the CDR3: TGTGCCAGCAGTTTGAGACACTACGAGCAGTACTTC. It codes for CASSLRHYEQYF.

The rearrangement links TRBV29-1 to TRBJ1-5, with D tentatively TRBD1 (6 bases). Trimming removed 6 bases from V and 0 bases from J, with 9 bases in between. Germline V gene sequence: CDR1 SQVTM, CDR2 ANQGSEA. This CDR3 spans 13 amino acids. Written as DNA, the CDR3 is TGCAGCGTGAGGACAGATAGCAATCAGCCCCAGCATTTT. Protein sequence: CSVRTDSNQPQHF.